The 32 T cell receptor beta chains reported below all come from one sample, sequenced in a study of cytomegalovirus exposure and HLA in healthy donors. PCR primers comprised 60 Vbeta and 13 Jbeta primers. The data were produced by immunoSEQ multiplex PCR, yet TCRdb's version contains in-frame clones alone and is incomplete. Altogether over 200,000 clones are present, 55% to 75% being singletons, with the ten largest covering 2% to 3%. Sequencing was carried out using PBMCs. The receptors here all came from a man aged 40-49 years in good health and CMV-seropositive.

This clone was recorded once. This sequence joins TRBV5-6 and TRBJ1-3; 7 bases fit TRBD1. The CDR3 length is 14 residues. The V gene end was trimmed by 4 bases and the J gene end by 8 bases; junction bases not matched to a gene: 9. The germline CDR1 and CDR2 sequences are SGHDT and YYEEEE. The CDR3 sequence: CASSPMTGRHTIYF. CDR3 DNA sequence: TGTGCCAGCAGCCCCATGACAGGGAGGCACACCATATATTTT.

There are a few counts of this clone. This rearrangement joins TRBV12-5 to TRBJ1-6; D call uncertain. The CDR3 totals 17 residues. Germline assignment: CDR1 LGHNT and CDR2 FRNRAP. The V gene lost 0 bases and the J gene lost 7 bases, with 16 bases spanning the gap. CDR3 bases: TGTGCTAGTGGTTTGGTCCAATCGACACGAGAAAATTCACCCCTCCACTTT. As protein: CASGLVQSTRENSPLHF.

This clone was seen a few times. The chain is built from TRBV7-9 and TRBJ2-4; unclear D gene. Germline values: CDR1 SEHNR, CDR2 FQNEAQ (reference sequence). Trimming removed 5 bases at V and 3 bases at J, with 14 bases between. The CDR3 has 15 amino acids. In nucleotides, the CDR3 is TGTGCCAGCAGCCGCGACATATCCGTCAAAAACATTCAGTACTTC. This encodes CASSRDISVKNIQYF.

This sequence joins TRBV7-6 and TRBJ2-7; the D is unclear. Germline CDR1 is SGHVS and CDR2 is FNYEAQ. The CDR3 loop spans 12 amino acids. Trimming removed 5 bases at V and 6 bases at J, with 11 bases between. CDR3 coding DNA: TGTGCCAGCAGCGCGAGCGAGTCCGAGCAGTACTTC. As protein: CASSASESEQYF.

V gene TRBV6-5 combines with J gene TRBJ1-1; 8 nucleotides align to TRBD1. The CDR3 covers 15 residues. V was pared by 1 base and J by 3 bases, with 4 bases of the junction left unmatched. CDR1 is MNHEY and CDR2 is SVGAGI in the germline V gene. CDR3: CASSYWTGQDTEAFF. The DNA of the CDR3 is TGTGCCAGCAGTTACTGGACAGGGCAGGACACTGAAGCTTTCTTT.

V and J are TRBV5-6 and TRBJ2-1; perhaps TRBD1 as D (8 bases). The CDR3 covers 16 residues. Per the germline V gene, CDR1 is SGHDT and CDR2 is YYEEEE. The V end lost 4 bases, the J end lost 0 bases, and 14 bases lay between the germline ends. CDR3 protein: CASSPTGDYSYNEQFF. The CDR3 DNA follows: TGTGCCAGCAGCCCGACAGGGGACTACTCCTACAATGAGCAGTTCTTC. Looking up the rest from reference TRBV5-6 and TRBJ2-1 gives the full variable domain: DAGVTQSPTHLIKTRGQQVTLRCSPKSGHDTVSWYQQALGQGPQFIFQYYEEEERQRGNFPDRFSGHQFPNYSSELNVNALLLGDSALYLCASSPTGDYSYNEQFFGPGTRLTVL.

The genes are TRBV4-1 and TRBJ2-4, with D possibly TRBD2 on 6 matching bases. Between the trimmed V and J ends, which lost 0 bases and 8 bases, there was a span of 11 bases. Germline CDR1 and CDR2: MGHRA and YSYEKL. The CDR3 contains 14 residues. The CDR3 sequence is CASSQDERRDIQYF. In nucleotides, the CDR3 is TGCGCCAGCAGCCAAGATGAAAGGAGGGACATTCAGTACTTC.

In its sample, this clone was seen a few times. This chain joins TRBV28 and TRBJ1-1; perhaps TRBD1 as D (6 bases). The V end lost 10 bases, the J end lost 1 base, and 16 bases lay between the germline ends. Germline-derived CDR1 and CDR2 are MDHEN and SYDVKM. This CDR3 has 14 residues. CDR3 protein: CATQKGGSNTEAFF. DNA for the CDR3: TGTGCCACGCAAAAGGGGGGGTCGAACACTGAAGCTTTCTTT.

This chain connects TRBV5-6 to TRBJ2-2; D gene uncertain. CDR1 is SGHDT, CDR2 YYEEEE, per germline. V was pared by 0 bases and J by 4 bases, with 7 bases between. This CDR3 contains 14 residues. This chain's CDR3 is CASSLGHITGELFF. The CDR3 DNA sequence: TGTGCCAGCAGCTTGGGACACATCACCGGGGAGCTGTTTTTT.

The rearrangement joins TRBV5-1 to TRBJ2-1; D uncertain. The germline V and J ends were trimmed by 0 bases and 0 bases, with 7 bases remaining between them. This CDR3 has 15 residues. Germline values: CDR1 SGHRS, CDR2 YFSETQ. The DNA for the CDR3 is TGCGCCAGCAGCTTGGAAGGAGACTCCTACAATGAGCAGTTCTTC. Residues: CASSLEGDSYNEQFF. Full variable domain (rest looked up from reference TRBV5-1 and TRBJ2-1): KAGVTQTPRYLIKTRGQQVTLSCSPISGHRSVSWYQQTPGQGLQFLFEYFSETQRNKGNFPGRFSGRQFSNSRSEMNVSTLELGDSALYLCASSLEGDSYNEQFFGPGTRLTVL.

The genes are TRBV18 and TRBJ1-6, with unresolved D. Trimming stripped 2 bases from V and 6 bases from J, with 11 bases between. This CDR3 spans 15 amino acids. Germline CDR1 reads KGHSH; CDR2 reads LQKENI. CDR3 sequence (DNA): TGTGCCAGCTCACCAACAGCACCCTTTAATTCACCCCTCCACTTT. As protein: CASSPTAPFNSPLHF. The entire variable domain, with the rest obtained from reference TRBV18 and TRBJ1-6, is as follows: NAGVMQNPRHLVRRRGQEARLRCSPMKGHSHVYWYRQLPEEGLKFMVYLQKENIIDESGMPKERFSAEFPKEGPSILRIQQVVRGDSAAYFCASSPTAPFNSPLHFGNGTRLTVT.

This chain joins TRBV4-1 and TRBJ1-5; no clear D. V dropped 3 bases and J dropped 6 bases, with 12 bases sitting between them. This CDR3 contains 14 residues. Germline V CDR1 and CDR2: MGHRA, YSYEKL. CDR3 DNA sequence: TGCGCCAGCAGCCATGCCCCCGAGGGTCAGCCCCAGCATTTT. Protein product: CASSHAPEGQPQHF.

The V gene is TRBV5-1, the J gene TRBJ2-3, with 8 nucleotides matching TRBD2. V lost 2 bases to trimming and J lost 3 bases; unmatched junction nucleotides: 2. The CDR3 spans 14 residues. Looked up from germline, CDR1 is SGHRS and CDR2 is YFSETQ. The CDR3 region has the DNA TGCGCCAGCAGCTTACAGCGGGGGACAGATACGCAGTATTTT. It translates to CASSLQRGTDTQYF.

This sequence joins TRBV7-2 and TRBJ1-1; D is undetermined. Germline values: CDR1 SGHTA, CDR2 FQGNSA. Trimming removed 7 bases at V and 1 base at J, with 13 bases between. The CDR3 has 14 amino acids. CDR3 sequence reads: CASTRRRENTEAFF. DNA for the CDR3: TGTGCCAGCACCCGCCGACGGGAGAACACTGAAGCTTTCTTT.

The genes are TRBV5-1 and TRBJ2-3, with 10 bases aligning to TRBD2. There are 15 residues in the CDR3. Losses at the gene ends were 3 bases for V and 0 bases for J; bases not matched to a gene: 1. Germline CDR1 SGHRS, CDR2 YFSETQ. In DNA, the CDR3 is TGCGCCAGCAGCTGGACTAGCGGAAGCACAGATACGCAGTATTTT. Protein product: CASSWTSGSTDTQYF.

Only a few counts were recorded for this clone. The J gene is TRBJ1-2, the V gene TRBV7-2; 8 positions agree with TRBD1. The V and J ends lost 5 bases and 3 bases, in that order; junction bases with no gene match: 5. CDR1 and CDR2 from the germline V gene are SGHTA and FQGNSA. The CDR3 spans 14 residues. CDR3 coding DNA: TGTGCCAGCAGCCCGGGGACAGGCCACTATGGCTACACCTTC. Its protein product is CASSPGTGHYGYTF.

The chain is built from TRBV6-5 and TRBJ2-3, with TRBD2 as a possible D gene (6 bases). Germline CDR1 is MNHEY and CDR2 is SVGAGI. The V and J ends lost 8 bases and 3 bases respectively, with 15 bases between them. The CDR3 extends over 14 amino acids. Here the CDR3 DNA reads TGTGCCAGCGGGGATTGGGAGGAGACAGATACGCAGTATTTT. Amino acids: CASGDWEETDTQYF.

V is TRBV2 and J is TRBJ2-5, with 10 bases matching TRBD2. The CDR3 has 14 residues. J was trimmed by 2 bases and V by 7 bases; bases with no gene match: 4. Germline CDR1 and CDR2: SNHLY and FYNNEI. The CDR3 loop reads CASNRLAGQETQYF. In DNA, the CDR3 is TGTGCCAGCAATCGACTAGCGGGTCAAGAGACCCAGTACTTC.

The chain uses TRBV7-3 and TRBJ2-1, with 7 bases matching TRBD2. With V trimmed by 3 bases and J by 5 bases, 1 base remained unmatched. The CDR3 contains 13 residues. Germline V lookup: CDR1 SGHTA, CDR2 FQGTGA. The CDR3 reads CASSLGTNNEQFF. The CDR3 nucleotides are TGTGCCAGCAGCTTGGGGACTAACAATGAGCAGTTCTTC.

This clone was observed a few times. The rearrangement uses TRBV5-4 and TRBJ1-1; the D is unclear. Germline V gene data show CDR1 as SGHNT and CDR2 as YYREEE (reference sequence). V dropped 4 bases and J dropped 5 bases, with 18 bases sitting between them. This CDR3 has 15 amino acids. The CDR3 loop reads CASSPPSRGDTEAFF. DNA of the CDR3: TGTGCCAGCAGCCCCCCCAGTCGGGGAGATACTGAAGCTTTCTTT.

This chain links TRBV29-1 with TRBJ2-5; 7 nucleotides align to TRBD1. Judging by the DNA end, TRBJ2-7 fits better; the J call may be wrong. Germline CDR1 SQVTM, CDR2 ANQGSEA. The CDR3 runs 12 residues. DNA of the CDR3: TGCAGCGTTAGGGACAGTACCTACGAGCAGTACTTC. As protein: CSVRDSTYEQYF.

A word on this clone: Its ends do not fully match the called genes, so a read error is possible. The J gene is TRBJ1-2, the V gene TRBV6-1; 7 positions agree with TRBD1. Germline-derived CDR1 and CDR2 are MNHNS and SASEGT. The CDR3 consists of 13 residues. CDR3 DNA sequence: TGTGCCAGCAGTTCGAAAACAAGGCGGGACAGACGCTTC. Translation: CASSSKTRRDRRF.

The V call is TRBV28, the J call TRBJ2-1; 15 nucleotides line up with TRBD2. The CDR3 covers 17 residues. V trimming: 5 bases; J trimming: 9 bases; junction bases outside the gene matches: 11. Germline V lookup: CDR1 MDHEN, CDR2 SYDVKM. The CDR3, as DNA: TGTGCCAGCAGTGATGGGACTAGCGGGGGGTGGGGGGGTGAGCAGTTCTTC. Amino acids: CASSDGTSGGWGGEQFF.

The CDR3 spells CASSLRTSGYTGELFF. CDR3 sequence (DNA): TGTGCCAGTAGTTTACGGACTAGCGGGTACACCGGGGAGCTGTTTTTT. The chain uses TRBV19 and TRBJ2-2, with TRBD2 identical over 11 bases. Trimming cost V 5 bases and J 3 bases; bases outside gene matches: 5. Germline V CDR1 and CDR2: LNHDA, SQIVND (reference sequence). The CDR3 totals 16 residues. Variable domain in full (rest from reference TRBV19 and TRBJ2-2): DGGITQSPKYLFRKEGQNVTLSCEQNLNHDAMYWYRQDPGQGLRLIYYSQIVNDFQKGDIAEGYSVSREKKESFPLTVTSAQKNPTAFYLCASSLRTSGYTGELFFGEGSRLTVL.

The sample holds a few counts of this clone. The CDR3 nucleotides are TGTGCCAGCAGTTACTCGCAGGGGGCCGGGGAGCTGTTTTTT. It encodes CASSYSQGAGELFF. This chain uses TRBV6-5 with TRBJ2-2; the match to TRBD1 covers 7 bases. The J segment lost 6 bases and the V segment lost 0 bases, leaving 1 base of the junction unmatched. The CDR3 consists of 14 residues. The germline V gene encodes CDR1 MNHEY and CDR2 SVGAGI.

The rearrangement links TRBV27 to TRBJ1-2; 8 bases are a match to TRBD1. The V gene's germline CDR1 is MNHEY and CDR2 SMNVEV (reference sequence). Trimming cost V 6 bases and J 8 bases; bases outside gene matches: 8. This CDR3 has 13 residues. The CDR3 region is CASRIGQGEGYTF. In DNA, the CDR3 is TGTGCCAGCAGGATCGGACAGGGAGAAGGCTACACCTTC.

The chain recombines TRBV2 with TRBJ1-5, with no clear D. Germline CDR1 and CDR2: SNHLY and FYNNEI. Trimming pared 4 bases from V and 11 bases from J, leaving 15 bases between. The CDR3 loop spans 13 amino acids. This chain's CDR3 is CASSGLKESAQHF. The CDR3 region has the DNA TGTGCCAGCAGTGGACTTAAGGAATCAGCCCAGCATTTT.

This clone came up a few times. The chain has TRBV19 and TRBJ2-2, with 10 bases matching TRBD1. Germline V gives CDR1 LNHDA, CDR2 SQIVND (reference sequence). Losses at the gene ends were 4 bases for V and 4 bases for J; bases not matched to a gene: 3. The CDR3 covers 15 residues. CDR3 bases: TGTGCCAGTAGTAAGGGGGACAGGGGCACCGGGGAGCTGTTTTTT. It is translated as CASSKGDRGTGELFF.

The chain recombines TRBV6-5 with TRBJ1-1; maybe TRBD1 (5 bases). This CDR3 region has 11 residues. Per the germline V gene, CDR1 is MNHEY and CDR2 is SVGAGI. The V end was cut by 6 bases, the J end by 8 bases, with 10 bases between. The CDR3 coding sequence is TGTGCCAGCAGCGACGCAGGGGAAGCTTTCTTT. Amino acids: CASSDAGEAFF.

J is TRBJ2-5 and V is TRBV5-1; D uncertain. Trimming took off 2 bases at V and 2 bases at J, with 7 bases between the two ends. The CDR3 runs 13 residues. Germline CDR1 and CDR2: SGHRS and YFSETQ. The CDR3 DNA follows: TGCGCCAGCAGCTTTGGCGGACAAGAGACCCAGTACTTC. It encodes CASSFGGQETQYF. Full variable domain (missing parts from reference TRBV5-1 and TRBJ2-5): KAGVTQTPRYLIKTRGQQVTLSCSPISGHRSVSWYQQTPGQGLQFLFEYFSETQRNKGNFPGRFSGRQFSNSRSEMNVSTLELGDSALYLCASSFGGQETQYFGPGTRLLVL.

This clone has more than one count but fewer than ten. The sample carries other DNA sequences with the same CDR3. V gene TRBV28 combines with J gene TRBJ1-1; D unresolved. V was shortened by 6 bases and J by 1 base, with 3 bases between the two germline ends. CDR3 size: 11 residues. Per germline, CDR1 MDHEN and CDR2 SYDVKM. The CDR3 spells CASSQNTEAFF. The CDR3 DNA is TGTGCCAGCAGCCAGAACACTGAAGCTTTCTTT. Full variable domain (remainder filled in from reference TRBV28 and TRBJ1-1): DVKVTQSSRYLVKRTGEKVFLECVQDMDHENMFWYRQDPGLGLRLIYFSYDVKMKEKGDIPEGYSVSREKKERFSLILESASTNQTSMYLCASSQNTEAFFGQGTRLTVV.

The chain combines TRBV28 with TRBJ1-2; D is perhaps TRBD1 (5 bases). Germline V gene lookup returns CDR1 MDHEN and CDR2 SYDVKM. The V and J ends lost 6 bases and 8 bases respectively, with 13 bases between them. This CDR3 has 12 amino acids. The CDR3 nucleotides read TGTGCCAGCAGGGCAGGGCTGTTCGGCTACACCTTC. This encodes CASRAGLFGYTF.